The rows below give T cell receptor beta chains drawn from one sample of a study of T cells expressing NK-cell markers. No DNA is given; TCRdb re-called the 5' RACE reads and lists each CDR3 protein once. This specimen shows 300,000 to 500,000 distinct CDR3 sequences; the ten leading clones hold about 10%. The sequenced sample consisted of blood T cells: a sorted CD56 or NKG2C T cell subset, CD4+ or CD8+ T cells, or bulk PBMC T cells (not recorded which). These TCRs come from a woman aged 45-60 years in good health. Both conserved end residues are part of each CDR3.

v_gene: TRBV9; j_gene: TRBJ2-5; CDR3aa: CASTIGAGGETQYF
v_gene: TRBV10-3; j_gene: TRBJ2-1; CDR3aa: CATGLAGSSYNEQFF
v_gene: TRBV12-3/TRBV12-4; j_gene: TRBJ2-5; CDR3aa: CASSFRLAGETQYF
v_gene: TRBV2; j_gene: TRBJ2-5; CDR3aa: CASREQQQETQYF
v_gene: TRBV3-1; j_gene: TRBJ2-3; CDR3aa: CASSPRHTTDTQYF
v_gene: TRBV10-2; j_gene: TRBJ2-3; CDR3aa: CASILRDLNGDTQYF
v_gene: TRBV15; j_gene: TRBJ1-2; CDR3aa: CATSSDDSRYGYTF
v_gene: TRBV9; j_gene: TRBJ1-2; CDR3aa: CASSVGGGFNYGYTF
v_gene: TRBV20-1; j_gene: TRBJ2-3; CDR3aa: CSVIQAGTDTQYF
v_gene: TRBV11-2; j_gene: TRBJ1-1; CDR3aa: CASRRTGQNTEAFF
v_gene: TRBV7-8; j_gene: TRBJ2-2; CDR3aa: CASSLKAAGELFF
v_gene: TRBV7-7; j_gene: TRBJ2-1; CDR3aa: CASSSDLAGGLFF
v_gene: TRBV7-9; j_gene: TRBJ2-3; CDR3aa: CASRSWTPGGPDTQYF
v_gene: TRBV4-1; j_gene: TRBJ2-3; CDR3aa: CASSQEIGTSKTQYF
v_gene: TRBV7-2; j_gene: TRBJ1-5; CDR3aa: CASSLGHINQPQHF
v_gene: TRBV5-4; j_gene: TRBJ1-4; CDR3aa: CASSTQGTPNEKLFF
v_gene: TRBV20-1; j_gene: TRBJ2-1; CDR3aa: CSALSSGTSSNEQFF
v_gene: TRBV11-2; j_gene: TRBJ2-1; CDR3aa: CASSKRGTNSQFF
v_gene: TRBV5-1; j_gene: TRBJ2-5; CDR3aa: CASSLAGEGKETQYF
v_gene: TRBV6-2/TRBV6-3; j_gene: TRBJ2-5; CDR3aa: CASSTTRAGETQYF
v_gene: TRBV20-1; j_gene: TRBJ1-5; CDR3aa: CSARPGQTNQPQHF
v_gene: TRBV30; j_gene: TRBJ2-1; CDR3aa: CAWSLRNEQFF
v_gene: TRBV12-3/TRBV12-4; j_gene: TRBJ2-7; CDR3aa: CASSLALGAGEQYF
v_gene: TRBV7-9; j_gene: TRBJ2-1; CDR3aa: CASSPMGALEQFF
v_gene: TRBV29-1; j_gene: TRBJ2-5; CDR3aa: CSVARRLEETQYF
v_gene: TRBV12-3/TRBV12-4; j_gene: TRBJ2-7; CDR3aa: CASSLSIRSYEQYF
v_gene: TRBV20-1; j_gene: TRBJ1-5; CDR3aa: CSAATGDGNQPQHF
v_gene: TRBV20-1; j_gene: TRBJ2-5; CDR3aa: CSASLGLSSGSWDQETQYF
v_gene: TRBV29-1; j_gene: TRBJ2-1; CDR3aa: CSVAGTDASDEQFF
v_gene: TRBV7-2; j_gene: TRBJ2-3; CDR3aa: CASRDGLARTDTQYF
v_gene: TRBV5-6; j_gene: TRBJ2-7; CDR3aa: CASSSLPGKEQYF
v_gene: TRBV5-1; j_gene: TRBJ2-7; CDR3aa: CASSLVGGSDEQYF
v_gene: TRBV5-4; j_gene: TRBJ2-7; CDR3aa: CASSSGAEQYF
v_gene: TRBV20-1; j_gene: TRBJ1-3; CDR3aa: CSAFRDSGRTIYF
v_gene: TRBV5-1; j_gene: TRBJ2-1; CDR3aa: CASSLVRAGNSEQFF
v_gene: TRBV20-1; j_gene: TRBJ1-1; CDR3aa: CSASAEINTEAFF
v_gene: TRBV10-3; j_gene: TRBJ2-1; CDR3aa: CAISGRAPRRNEQFF
v_gene: TRBV4-2; j_gene: TRBJ2-2; CDR3aa: CASSHPEVTGELFF
v_gene: TRBV9; j_gene: TRBJ1-5; CDR3aa: CASSVGGGQPQHF
v_gene: TRBV29-1; j_gene: TRBJ2-7; CDR3aa: CSAGTSYEQYF
v_gene: TRBV6-1; j_gene: TRBJ1-4; CDR3aa: CASTETVRAEKLFF
v_gene: TRBV3-1; j_gene: TRBJ1-5; CDR3aa: CASSQAAVGQPQHF
v_gene: TRBV15; j_gene: TRBJ2-5; CDR3aa: CASRVGGLMYQETQYF
v_gene: TRBV5-1; j_gene: TRBJ2-1; CDR3aa: CASSLAREPYSYNEQFF
v_gene: TRBV7-8; j_gene: TRBJ2-5; CDR3aa: CASSPPPARHQETQYF
v_gene: TRBV13; j_gene: TRBJ2-1; CDR3aa: CASSLPGVNNEQFF
v_gene: TRBV7-8; j_gene: TRBJ2-3; CDR3aa: CASSLARGGPDTQYF